The 15 T cell receptor beta chains in this list originate from one sample, sequenced in a study of blood T cell repertoires in COVID-19. The protocol was immunoSEQ multiplex PCR, while the TCRdb copy is restricted to in-frame clones and leaves out a portion. The sample includes some 290,000 clones, 89% of them seen just once. Material: peripheral blood. These TCRs come from a woman in her 30s with COVID-19, enrolled during active disease.

The chain uses TRBV11-3 and TRBJ2-6, with 8 bases matching TRBD2. Losses at the gene ends were 5 bases for V and 2 bases for J; bases not matched to a gene: 2. CDR1 is SGHNT, CDR2 YENEEA, per germline. The CDR3 has 15 residues. CDR3 sequence: CASSRGGPGANVLTF. In DNA form, the CDR3 reads TGTGCCAGCAGCCGGGGGGGCCCTGGGGCCAACGTCCTGACTTTC.

The CDR3 DNA is TGTGCCAGCAGGTTGGGACAGGAGACCTACAATGAGCAGTTCTTC. This translates into CASRLGQETYNEQFF. The chain couples TRBV6-5 to TRBJ2-1, with TRBD1 matching over 8 bases. Germline lookup yields CDR1 MNHEY and CDR2 SVGAGI. Trimming cost V 6 bases and J 2 bases; bases outside gene matches: 6. The CDR3 extends over 15 amino acids.

The table lists this clone with a few counts. The rearrangement uses TRBV18 and TRBJ2-2; no firm D call. With 4 bases removed from V and 1 base from J, the gap between germline ends came to 4 bases. Germline CDR1 is KGHSH and CDR2 is LQKENI. This CDR3 is built from 13 residues. CDR3 nucleotide sequence: TGTGCCAGCTCACTCGGGAACACCGGGGAGCTGTTTTTT. Translated: CASSLGNTGELFF. Drawing the rest from reference TRBV18 and TRBJ2-2, the complete variable domain is NAGVMQNPRHLVRRRGQEARLRCSPMKGHSHVYWYRQLPEEGLKFMVYLQKENIIDESGMPKERFSAEFPKEGPSILRIQQVVRGDSAAYFCASSLGNTGELFFGEGSRLTVL.

The chain couples TRBV19 to TRBJ1-2; D possibly corresponds to TRBD1 (6 bases). This CDR3 is 16 amino acids long. V was cut by 3 bases and J by 8 bases, with 22 bases left in between. Germline V CDR1 and CDR2: LNHDA, SQIVND (reference sequence). The CDR3 DNA reads as TGTGCCAGTAGTATTTGGAACTCGCAGGGGTCGAAGGGCTACACCTTC. It specifies CASSIWNSQGSKGYTF. The entire variable domain, with the rest obtained from reference TRBV19 and TRBJ1-2, is as follows: DGGITQSPKYLFRKEGQNVTLSCEQNLNHDAMYWYRQDPGQGLRLIYYSQIVNDFQKGDIAEGYSVSREKKESFPLTVTSAQKNPTAFYLCASSIWNSQGSKGYTFGSGTRLTVV.

The chain has TRBV7-9 and TRBJ1-4; 7 bases are a match to TRBD1. Unmatched junction bases numbered 13, after V lost 6 bases and J lost 3 bases. In germline, CDR1 is SEHNR, CDR2 FQNEAQ (reference sequence). There are 17 residues in the CDR3. The CDR3 region is CASSQTGKGRANEKLFF. CDR3 nucleotides: TGTGCCAGCAGTCAGACAGGGAAGGGTCGAGCTAATGAAAAACTGTTTTTT.

This clone was seen only a few times. The identical CDR3 is also encoded by other nucleotide sequences in the sample. The chain carries TRBV7-9 and TRBJ1-3, with 10 bases fitting TRBD1. Trimming at V came to 5 bases and at J to 1 base, leaving 2 bases not matched to a gene. Germline V gene sequence: CDR1 SEHNR, CDR2 FQNEAQ (reference sequence). The CDR3 covers 15 residues. The CDR3 loop reads CASSRQGASGNTIYF. The CDR3, as DNA: TGTGCCAGCAGCCGACAGGGGGCGTCTGGAAACACCATATATTTT.

The genes are TRBV27 and TRBJ1-2, with TRBD1 matching 10 bases. After removal of 5 bases from V and 2 bases from J, the junction contained 8 bases not matched to a gene. Germline V lookup: CDR1 MNHEY, CDR2 SMNVEV (reference sequence). CDR3 length: 16 residues. The CDR3 protein is CASSPSPGQGNYGYTF. The CDR3 nucleotides are TGTGCCAGCAGTCCTTCTCCGGGACAGGGGAACTATGGCTACACCTTC.

This chain joins TRBV5-8 and TRBJ2-7; D gene ambiguous. The CDR3 length is 15 residues. V gave up 0 bases and J gave up 0 bases, with 10 bases separating them. Germline values: CDR1 SGHTS, CDR2 YDEGEE. Here the CDR3 DNA reads TGTGCCAGCAGCTTGGCGGAGATTAGCTCCTACGAGCAGTACTTC. It encodes CASSLAEISSYEQYF. The full variable domain, completed using reference TRBV5-8 and TRBJ2-7, is EAGVTQSPTHLIKTRGQQATLRCSPISGHTSVYWYQQALGLGLQFLLWYDEGEERNRGNFPPRFSGRQFPNYSSELNVNALELEDSALYLCASSLAEISSYEQYFGPGTRLTVT.

This rearrangement joins TRBV6-5 to TRBJ1-2, with 11 bases matching TRBD1. Trimming at V came to 4 bases and at J to 7 bases, leaving 5 bases not matched to a gene. Germline V CDR1 and CDR2: MNHEY, SVGAGI. CDR3 size: 14 residues. CDR3 protein: CASSFGQGAFGYTF. CDR3 coding DNA: TGTGCCAGCAGTTTCGGACAGGGGGCCTTTGGCTACACCTTC.

The rearrangement links TRBV9 to TRBJ2-3; D not certain. The V gene lost 0 bases and the J gene lost 1 base, with 3 bases spanning the gap. Germline V gene sequence: CDR1 SGDLS, CDR2 YYNGEE. The CDR3 covers 13 residues. The CDR3 here is CASSVGGTDTQYF. The CDR3 DNA follows: TGTGCCAGCAGCGTAGGAGGCACAGATACGCAGTATTTT. Drawing the rest from reference TRBV9 and TRBJ2-3, the complete variable domain is DSGVTQTPKHLITATGQRVTLRCSPRSGDLSVYWYQQSLDQGLQFLIQYYNGEERAKGNILERFSAQQFPDLHSELNLSSLELGDSALYFCASSVGGTDTQYFGPGTRLTVL.

The chain has TRBV29-1 and TRBJ1-1; TRBD1 matches 8 bases. The germline V gene has CDR1 SQVTM and CDR2 ANQGSEA. Trimming at V came to 7 bases and at J to 4 bases, leaving 8 bases not matched to a gene. The CDR3 runs 13 residues. The CDR3 protein is CSAAQGVGTEAFF. The CDR3 DNA follows: TGCAGCGCCGCACAGGGGGTGGGCACTGAAGCTTTCTTT.

The J gene is TRBJ2-6, the V gene TRBV6-1; a weak D match, TRBD2 (6 bases). The CDR3 is made up of 16 amino acids. Germline assignment: CDR1 MNHNS and CDR2 SASEGT. Trimming took off 2 bases at V and 0 bases at J, with 8 bases between the two ends. Written as DNA, the CDR3 is TGTGCCAGCAGTGAAAAGGGAGGCTCTGGGGCCAACGTCCTGACTTTC. Translation: CASSEKGGSGANVLTF.

The chain has TRBV4-1 and TRBJ1-1, with TRBD1 as a possible D gene (6 bases). Trimming removed 4 bases from V and 1 base from J, with 10 bases in between. The CDR3 runs to 14 residues. Germline lookup yields CDR1 MGHRA and CDR2 YSYEKL. CDR3 in amino acids: CASSRGTSNTEAFF. The CDR3 DNA follows: TGCGCCAGCAGCCGAGGGACATCGAACACTGAAGCTTTCTTT.

The chain combines TRBV18 with TRBJ2-7; D might be TRBD1 (6 bases). The CDR3 has 13 residues. The germline V gene has CDR1 KGHSH and CDR2 LQKENI. Trimming removed 4 bases at V and 4 bases at J, with 11 bases between. The CDR3 DNA reads as TGTGCCAGCTCACTACAGGGTCCTTACGAGCAGTACTTC. Residues: CASSLQGPYEQYF.

The chain joins TRBV5-1 to TRBJ2-5, with D possibly TRBD2 on 7 matching bases. The germline CDR1 and CDR2 sequences are SGHRS and YFSETQ. The CDR3 is 14 residues long. The germline V and J ends were trimmed by 0 bases and 5 bases, with 11 bases remaining between them. CDR3 protein: CASSLEGGAETQYF. The DNA for the CDR3 is TGCGCCAGCAGCTTGGAGGGGGGGGCGGAGACCCAGTACTTC.